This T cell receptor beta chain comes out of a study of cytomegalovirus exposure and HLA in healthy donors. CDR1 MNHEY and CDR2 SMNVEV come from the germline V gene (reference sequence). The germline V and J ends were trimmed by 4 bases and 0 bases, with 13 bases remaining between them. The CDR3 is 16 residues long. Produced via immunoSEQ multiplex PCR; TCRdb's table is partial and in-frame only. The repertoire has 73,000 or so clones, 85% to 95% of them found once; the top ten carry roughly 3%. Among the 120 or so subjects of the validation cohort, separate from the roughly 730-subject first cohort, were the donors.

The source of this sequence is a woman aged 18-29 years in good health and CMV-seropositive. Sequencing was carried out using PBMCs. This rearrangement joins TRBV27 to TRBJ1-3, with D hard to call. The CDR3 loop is CASSSRRPSSGNTIYF. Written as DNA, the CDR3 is TGTGCCAGCAGTTCTCGCAGACCTAGCTCTGGAAACACCATATATTTT.